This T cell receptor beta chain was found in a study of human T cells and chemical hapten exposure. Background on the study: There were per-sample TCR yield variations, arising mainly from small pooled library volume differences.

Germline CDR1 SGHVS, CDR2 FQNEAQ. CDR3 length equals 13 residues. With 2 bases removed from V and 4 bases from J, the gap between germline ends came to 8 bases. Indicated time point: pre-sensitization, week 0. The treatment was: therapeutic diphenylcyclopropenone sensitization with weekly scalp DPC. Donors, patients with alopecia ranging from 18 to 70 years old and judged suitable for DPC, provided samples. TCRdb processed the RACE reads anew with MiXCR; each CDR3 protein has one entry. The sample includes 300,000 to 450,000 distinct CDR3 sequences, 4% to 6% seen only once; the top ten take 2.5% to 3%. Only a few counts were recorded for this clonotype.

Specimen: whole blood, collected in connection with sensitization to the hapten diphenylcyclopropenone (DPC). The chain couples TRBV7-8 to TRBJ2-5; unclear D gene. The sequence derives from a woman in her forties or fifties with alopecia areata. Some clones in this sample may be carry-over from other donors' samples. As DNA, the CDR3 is TGTGCCAGCAGCTTATATGTGAGAGAGACCCAGTACTTC. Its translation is CASSLYVRETQYF.